The clone carrying this TCR beta chain was counted a single time. Its antigen is still unknown. The data belong to a study of T cell responses to AZD1222 COVID-19 vaccine. Study-wide findings and caveats: Clonal diversity was possibly underestimated; the donors were predominantly white British and more often female. Among spike-specific TCRs, nearly half reportedly target unmutated variant regions. Repertoire sampling happened only post peak T cell response.

Profiled with immunoSEQ multiplex PCR; TCRdb holds only in-frame clones, not every one. The sample yields around 80,000 clones, approximately 85% seen once. The sequencing used peripheral blood, collected 28 days after the second AZD1222 dose. The sequence was obtained from an adult who received the AZD1222 COVID-19 vaccine.

The CDR3 DNA follows: TGTGCCACCAGTCGGAACAAGTGGAAGGATCAGCCCCAGCATTTT. Amino acid sequence: CATSRNKWKDQPQHF. The chain is built from TRBV24-1 and TRBJ1-5; unclear D gene. This CDR3 comprises 15 residues. Germline V gene lookup returns CDR1 KGHDR and CDR2 SFDVKD. Trimming pared 6 bases from V and 5 bases from J, leaving 16 bases between.